This TCR beta chain was sequenced during a study of CD8+CD57+ T cells in acquired aplastic anemia. Sequenced patients had shown CD8+CD57+ cell expansion by flow cytometry. CDR3 length: 15 residues. Germline V gene data show CDR1 as SNHLY and CDR2 as FYNNEI. Deletions cut 0 bases from V and 1 base from J, with 7 bases between. The use of genomic DNA as template underpinned the TCR beta VDJ and CDR3 profiling. TCRdb re-derived calls from the reads in MiXCR, one entry per CDR3 protein. This repertoire shows under 250,000 distinct CDR3 sequences, more than 45% found once; its top ten account for 7.8%. The rearrangement joins TRBV2 to TRBJ1-5; D not certain. The specimen sequenced was sorted CD4+, CD8+, or CD8+CD57+ T cells (not recorded which) from PBMCs. The sequence was obtained from a human donor with aplastic anemia. DNA for the CDR3: TGTGCCAGCAGTGAAGCGCGGGTCAGCAATCAGCCCCAGCATTTT. Translated: CASSEARVSNQPQHF.